The source of this TCR beta chain is a study of T cell responses to AZD1222 COVID-19 vaccine. Study-wide results and caveats: At study baseline, merely roughly 6 AZD1222 recipients were seropositive. Once two AZD1222 doses were given, Spike-specific TCR breadth and depth went up. Possibly, clonal diversity was underestimated; donors were largely white British and included more females. Sampled repertoires all dated from after the peak T cell response.

The CDR3 covers 15 residues. V lost 0 bases and J lost 0, with 6 bases in between. From germline, CDR1 is MGHRA and CDR2 YSYEKL. Profiled with immunoSEQ multiplex PCR; TCRdb holds only in-frame clones, not every one. The sample holds about 86,000 clones; roughly nine tenths are singletons and the top ten take around 3%. As regards this clone: Its specificity is not known.

Sequencing was performed on peripheral blood, taken on day 0 of AZD1222 vaccination. This chain links TRBV4-1 with TRBJ1-5; D call uncertain. This TCR was sampled from an adult in good health. CDR3 coding DNA: TGCGCCAGCAGCCAAGAGCCCAGTAGCAATCAGCCCCAGCATTTT. Protein sequence: CASSQEPSSNQPQHF.